The 25 T cell receptor beta chains reported below all come from one sample, sequenced in a study of tissue T cells after allogeneic stem cell transplantation. As for time point: mouse harvest day 7 after allogeneic transplant. Tail vein injection delivered 10^7 T-cell-depleted bone marrow cells and 10^6 splenic CD5+ T cells. Some clones are missing from TCRdb's copy, which holds only in-frame ones; the method was immunoSEQ multiplex PCR. The table lists under 8,000 clones, 40% to 60% of them singletons. Sequenced material: lymph node tissue. The receptors were gathered from a female BALB/c mouse given C57BL/6 T cells with graft-versus-host disease after an allogeneic hematopoietic cell transplant.

As to this clone: Gene names and germline refer to mouse. Read coverage stops 1 residue before the CDR3 terminus; the germline J gene supplies the remainder. V gene TRBV3 combines with J gene TRBJ2-5; 7 bases match TRBD1. Per the germline V gene, CDR1 is SNHLY and CDR2 is FYNGKV (reference sequence). This CDR3 is 15 amino acids long. V was pared by 5 bases and J by 0 bases, with 5 bases of the junction left unmatched. CDR3 sequence reads: CASSQQGSNQDTQYF. CDR3 DNA, as far as it was read: TGTGCCAGCAGCCAACAGGGGTCTAACCAAGACACCCAGTAC.

As to this clone: The listed genes are named as in mouse. The read terminates 1 residue ahead of where the CDR3 ends, so the germline J gene completes it. This chain uses TRBV26 with TRBJ1-6; possibly TRBD1 for D (6 bases). TRBJ1-6 is placed among ORFs of uncertain function. The germline V gene has CDR1 KGHPV and CDR2 FQNQEV (reference sequence). CDR3 length: 14 residues. Trimming stripped 3 bases from V and 3 bases from J, with 6 bases between. Partial CDR3 DNA: TGTGCCAGCAGTCTCAGGGGCTATAATTCGCCCCTCTAC. Protein product: CASSLRGYNSPLY. The CDR3 reads in full as CASSLRGYNSPLYF.

Concerning this clone: These gene names are mouse names. Coverage ceases 1 residue before the CDR3 finishes, and the germline J gene fills in the end. The chain combines TRBV5 with TRBJ1-1, with D perhaps matching TRBD1 (6 bases). Per the germline V gene, CDR1 is LGHNA and CDR2 is YNLKQL (reference sequence). V lost 4 bases and J lost 3, with 15 bases in between. The CDR3 consists of 15 residues. The sequenced part of the CDR3 DNA is TGTGCCAGCAGCCTACTGGGGGCAGAGGACACAGAAGTCTTC. Translating it yields CASSLLGAEDTEVF. The CDR3 reads in full as CASSLLGAEDTEVFF.

Note on this clone: Mouse gene names and germline throughout. The read is 1 residue too short to cover the CDR3 end, so that end is filled in from the germline J gene. The J gene is TRBJ1-1, the V gene TRBV3, with 7 bases identical to TRBD1. V shed 4 bases and J 4 bases; nucleotides not matched to a gene: 6. The CDR3 is 14 amino acids. The germline CDR1 and CDR2 sequences are SNHLY and FYNGKV (reference sequence). The CDR3 region is CASSSTGVGTEVFF. The covered CDR3 bases are TGTGCCAGCAGCTCTACAGGGGTTGGCACAGAAGTCTTC.

This clone was observed a few times. The genes are named according to mouse. With the read ending 1 residue before the CDR3 end, the germline J gene is used to fill in that end. The V gene is TRBV19, the J gene TRBJ2-2; a weak D match, TRBD1 (5 bases). V was pared by 6 bases and J by 0 bases, with 9 bases between. CDR1 is FNHDT and CDR2 is SITEND in the germline V gene (reference sequence). This CDR3 has 14 residues. The covered CDR3 bases are TGTGCCAGCACGCAGGGAGCAAACACCGGGCAGCTCTAC. It is translated as CASTQGANTGQLY. The entire CDR3 protein is CASTQGANTGQLYF.

Remarks on this clone: The gene names here belong to mouse. From the germline J gene comes the end of the CDR3, since the read stops 1 residue before it. The rearrangement uses TRBV26 and TRBJ2-3; tentative D call: TRBD2 (7 bases). The CDR3 contains 12 residues. CDR1 and CDR2 (germline): KGHPV, FQNQEV (reference sequence). Between the trimmed V and J ends, which lost 0 bases and 12 bases, there was a span of 10 bases. CDR3 sequence: CASSLSRGGLYF. Incomplete CDR3 DNA: TGTGCCAGCAGTCTGTCGAGGGGGGGACTGTAT.

Turning to this clone: Gene names denote mouse genes. The CDR3 is cut off 1 residue early in the read; its end comes from the germline J gene. The gene calls are TRBV13-2 and TRBJ2-5; 11 nucleotides align to TRBD2. Germline V gene data show CDR1 as NNHNN and CDR2 as SYGAGS (reference sequence). J lost 4 bases, V lost 2 bases, and 0 bases had no gene match. CDR3 length equals 14 residues. CDR3 sequence reads: CASGEDWGEDTQYF. The CDR3 bases that were read are TGTGCCAGCGGTGAGGACTGGGGGGAAGACACCCAGTAC.

As to this clone: Mouse germline and gene names are used. The read ends 1 residue before the CDR3 terminus; that terminus is restored from the germline J gene. This chain joins TRBV26 and TRBJ2-4; TRBD2 matches at 9 bases. The V gene's germline CDR1 is KGHPV and CDR2 FQNQEV (reference sequence). The CDR3 runs to 15 residues. V lost 3 bases to trimming and J lost 3 bases; unmatched junction nucleotides: 4. The CDR3 DNA, read in part, is TGTGCCAGCAGTCTCTTGACTGGGGGACAAAACACCTTGTAC. It is translated as CASSLLTGGQNTLY. The full CDR3 protein reads CASSLLTGGQNTLYF.

Details on this clone: Gene and germline names: mouse. The missing CDR3 end, 1 residue past where the read stops, is filled in from the germline J gene. This rearrangement joins TRBV26 to TRBJ2-4; possible D gene TRBD1, 6 bases. CDR3 length equals 14 residues. Germline V gene data show CDR1 as KGHPV and CDR2 as FQNQEV (reference sequence). Deletions cut 6 bases from V and 6 bases from J, with 16 bases between. This CDR3 reads CASSRLRGRNTLYF. The covered CDR3 bases are TGTGCCAGCAGCCGACTCAGGGGAAGGAACACCTTGTAC.

This clone was seen a handful of times. Gene names and germline match the mouse. The CDR3 is cut off 1 residue early in the read; its end comes from the germline J gene. This rearrangement joins TRBV13-3 to TRBJ1-4, with D maybe TRBD1 (5 bases). Germline loops: CDR1 NNHDY, CDR2 SYVADS. The ends were cut back, 4 bases at V and 3 bases at J, with 10 bases in the middle. The CDR3 length is 14 residues. The sequenced CDR3 bases are TGTGCCAGCAGTCCCGGGACTCCCAACGAAAGATTATTT. As protein: CASSPGTPNERLF. The CDR3 in full is CASSPGTPNERLFF.

Comments on this clone: Gene names are mouse gene names. Sequencing ends 1 residue short of the CDR3 end; the germline J gene provides the rest. V gene TRBV21 combines with J gene TRBJ2-5; no clear D. TRBV21 carries the ORF label, with uncertain function. The V and J ends lost 7 bases and 2 bases respectively, with 7 bases between them. The CDR3 loop spans 12 amino acids. Partial CDR3 DNA: TGTGCTAGCACCAGACTCCAAGACACCCAGTAC. Its translation is CASTRLQDTQY. The CDR3, in full, reads CASTRLQDTQYF.

This clone is medium-sized (0.01 to 0.1%). Genes and germline are mouse. The read falls 1 residue short of the CDR3 end, and the missing part is taken from the germline J gene. V usage is TRBV20 and J usage is TRBJ2-1, with D perhaps matching TRBD2 (7 bases). V lost 0 bases, J lost 7 bases, and 10 bases lay in between. The CDR3 has 13 amino acids. Germline assignment: CDR1 GFQATS and CDR2 STVNSAI. Incomplete CDR3 DNA: TGTGGTGCTAGGGATGGGGGGCGAGCTGAGCAGTTC. Translating it yields CGARDGGRAEQF. The whole CDR3 sequence reads CGARDGGRAEQFF.

Concerning this clone itself: Gene names and germline match the mouse. The read halts 1 residue ahead of the CDR3 end, with the missing end drawn from the germline J gene. The rearrangement joins TRBV3 to TRBJ2-4; D gene uncertain. The germline gives CDR1 SNHLY, CDR2 FYNGKV (reference sequence). Trimming removed 3 bases at V and 2 bases at J, with 3 bases between. This CDR3 comprises 12 residues. The CDR3 spells CASSLDQNTLYF. The covered CDR3 bases are TGTGCCAGCAGCTTGGATCAAAACACCTTGTAC.

To note about this clone: Mouse names are used for the genes. The observed sequence ends 1 residue before the CDR3 terminus, with the missing tail filled in from the germline J gene. This chain links TRBV14 with TRBJ1-6, with D uncertain. TRBJ1-6 is marked as an open reading frame, function uncertain. Per germline, CDR1 SGHDT and CDR2 FRDEAV. The CDR3 sequence is 12 residues long. V gave up 3 bases and J gave up 7 bases, with 5 bases separating them. The CDR3 spells CASSYWNSPLYF. The DNA read from the CDR3 is TGTGCCAGCAGTTATTGGAATTCGCCCCTCTAC.

Comment on this clone: Any gene name here is a mouse gene name. The read finishes 1 residue shy of the CDR3 end, and the germline J gene is used to complete it. This chain uses TRBV26 with TRBJ1-4; a possible D gene is TRBD1 (5 bases). The CDR3 extends over 14 amino acids. Germline values: CDR1 KGHPV, CDR2 FQNQEV (reference sequence). Trimming removed 7 bases from V and 0 bases from J, with 9 bases in between. Incomplete CDR3 DNA: TGTGCCAGCAAAGACAGAATTTCCAACGAAAGATTATTT. Protein: CASKDRISNERLF. The whole CDR3 reads CASKDRISNERLFF.

A note on this clone: Mouse germline and gene names are used. The read ends 1 residue shy of where the CDR3 ends; the end is completed using the germline J gene. The chain joins TRBV19 to TRBJ1-2; D gene uncertain. Germline V CDR1 and CDR2: FNHDT, SITEND (reference sequence). The V end lost 3 bases, the J end lost 2 bases, and 8 bases lay between the germline ends. The CDR3 runs to 13 residues. This chain's CDR3 is CASSNRPNSDYTF. CDR3 bases read: TGTGCCAGCAGTAACCGGCCCAACTCCGACTACACC.

Concerning this clone: Mouse gene names apply. The read is 1 residue too short to cover the CDR3 end, so that end is filled in from the germline J gene. This sequence joins TRBV26 and TRBJ2-3; possibly TRBD1 for D (6 bases). Germline V gene data show CDR1 as KGHPV and CDR2 as FQNQEV (reference sequence). V was pared by 3 bases and J by 4 bases, with 11 bases between. This CDR3 contains 14 residues. The CDR3 bases that were read are TGTGCCAGCAGTCTTGGGCAGGGGCCAGAAACGCTGTAT. This gives the protein CASSLGQGPETLY. The entire CDR3 reads CASSLGQGPETLYF.

Note on this clone: The gene symbols are mouse symbols. Coverage ceases 1 residue before the CDR3 finishes, and the germline J gene fills in the end. This chain links TRBV12-1 with TRBJ2-7; 7 bases are shared with TRBD2. The CDR3 is made up of 14 amino acids. Germline V gene lookup returns CDR1 SGHSN and CDR2 HYEKVE. V lost 1 base and J lost 0; bases outside the gene matches: 2. The covered CDR3 bases are TGTGCCAGCTCTCTACTGGGGAGCTCCTATGAACAGTAC. Translation gives CASSLLGSSYEQY. The whole CDR3 sequence is CASSLLGSSYEQYF.

In the case of this clone: Gene labels here are mouse ones. The read ends 1 residue early relative to the CDR3; the germline J gene fills the gap. The J gene is TRBJ2-4, the V gene TRBV13-1; D may be TRBD2 (6 bases). There are 13 residues in the CDR3. With 3 bases removed from V and 2 bases from J, the gap between germline ends came to 7 bases. Germline loops: CDR1 NSHNY, CDR2 SYGAGN. The CDR3 region is CASSAGDQNTLYF. The CDR3 DNA, read in part, is TGTGCCAGCAGTGCTGGGGATCAAAACACCTTGTAC.

For this clone: Mouse gene names and germline throughout. The read ends 1 residue early relative to the CDR3; the germline J gene fills the gap. The sample carries other DNA sequences with the same CDR3. V and J are TRBV26 and TRBJ1-4, with D unresolved. This CDR3 has 14 residues. CDR1 is KGHPV and CDR2 is FQNQEV in the germline V gene (reference sequence). The V end was cut by 2 bases, the J end by 0 bases, with 4 bases between. CDR3 DNA (partial): TGTGCCAGCAGTCTGAGCATTTCCAACGAAAGATTATTT. Residues: CASSLSISNERLF. The complete CDR3 protein is CASSLSISNERLFF.

This clone is large. Here the gene names and germline are mouse. The read stops 1 residue short of the end of the CDR3; the missing end is completed from the germline J gene. The V gene is TRBV16, the J gene TRBJ2-7, with D uncertain. Germline CDR1 is SGHSA and CDR2 is FRNQAP. The V gene lost 1 base and the J gene lost 6 bases, with 10 bases spanning the gap. This CDR3 contains 13 residues. The part of the CDR3 DNA that was read is TGTGCAAGCAGCTTAGTTCCGGGGTCTGAACAGTAC. Translation gives CASSLVPGSEQY. The full CDR3 reads CASSLVPGSEQYF.

In its sample, this clone was seen a few times. These gene names are mouse names. The sequence runs out 1 residue before the end of the CDR3; the remainder is reconstructed from the germline J gene. The chain uses TRBV3 and TRBJ2-2; D gene uncertain. The V gene's germline CDR1 is SNHLY and CDR2 FYNGKV (reference sequence). Trimming left V 3 bases short and J 0 bases short, with 8 bases between. The CDR3 length is 15 residues. The part of the CDR3 DNA that was read is TGTGCCAGCAGCTTCTACCAGCCAAACACCGGGCAGCTCTAC. Encoded protein: CASSFYQPNTGQLY. The full CDR3 sequence reads CASSFYQPNTGQLYF.

Points on this clone: Genes and germline come from the mouse. The read ends 1 residue early relative to the CDR3; the germline J gene fills the gap. The genes are TRBV26 and TRBJ2-4, with 10 bases matching TRBD2. Germline-derived CDR1 and CDR2 are KGHPV and FQNQEV (reference sequence). The junction had 3 bases not matched to a gene; V was cut back by 3 bases and J by 6 bases. CDR3 length equals 14 residues. The CDR3 sequence: CASSLPTGGNTLYF. The CDR3 bases that were read are TGTGCCAGCAGTCTCCCGACTGGGGGGAACACCTTGTAC.

Notes on this clone: Mouse gene names apply. The read terminates 1 residue before the CDR3 end, so the remaining end is supplied by the germline J gene. This sample includes further DNA sequences coding for the same CDR3. J is TRBJ2-7 and V is TRBV12-1; a weak D match, TRBD2 (7 bases). Germline values: CDR1 SGHSN, CDR2 HYEKVE. V lost 1 base and J 7 bases, leaving 10 bases between the germline ends. The CDR3 sequence is 12 residues long. CDR3 DNA (partial): TGTGCCAGCTCTCTAGGGGGGGGAGAACAGTAC. It yields the protein CASSLGGGEQY. In full, the CDR3 reads CASSLGGGEQYF.

This clone was seen a handful of times. Each gene name is a mouse one. The observed sequence ends 1 residue before the CDR3 terminus, with the missing tail filled in from the germline J gene. J is TRBJ2-7 and V is TRBV12-1, with TRBD1 matching 9 bases. The CDR3 has 16 amino acids. With V trimmed by 4 bases and J by 2 bases, 11 bases remained unmatched. CDR1 is SGHSN, CDR2 HYEKVE, per germline. The DNA read from the CDR3 is TGTGCCAGCTCGGACCGGGACAGGGAGAGAACCTATGAACAGTAC. It specifies CASSDRDRERTYEQY. The CDR3 as a whole reads CASSDRDRERTYEQYF.